Described below is a single T cell receptor beta chain sequence and its context. Its antigen remains unidentified. The record originates from a study of sequential checkpoint blockade in melanoma. Study background: Patients were randomized 1:1 to nivolumab-then-ipilimumab or ipilimumab-then-nivolumab first-line.

Treatment: randomized to nivolumab then ipilimumab (arm A) or the reverse (arm B). The J segment lost 0 bases and the V segment lost 4 bases, leaving 4 bases of the junction unmatched. The CDR3 length is 14 residues. Germline CDR1 is SGHRS and CDR2 is YFSETQ. Produced via immunoSEQ multiplex PCR; TCRdb's table is partial and in-frame only. The profile covers thousands of clones, with around 20% appearing a single time and 3.5% to 4.5% taken by the ten largest. Study-wide findings and caveats: Pretreatment TIL clonality tracked with response in the nivolumab-first arm.

The clonotype originates from a human donor with melanoma. V gene TRBV5-1 combines with J gene TRBJ2-7, with 7 bases fitting TRBD1. The sequences come from tumor tissue (inferred from file names), collected from a patient given nivolumab and ipilimumab in sequence. CDR3 sequence: CASSTGQDSYEQYF. The CDR3 DNA reads TGCGCCAGCAGCACCGGACAGGACTCCTACGAGCAGTACTTC.